The 8 T cell receptor beta chains reported below all come from one sample, sequenced in a study of OX40 agonist ivuxolimab in advanced cancers. Profiled with immunoSEQ multiplex PCR; TCRdb holds only in-frame clones, not every one. This repertoire shows roughly 79,000 clones, roughly 89% found once; its top ten account for 1.5% to 2%. The source was CD4+ or CD8+ T cells sorted from blood, collected in a trial of the OX40 agonist ivuxolimab. The source is an adult with an advanced solid tumor such as melanoma, head and neck, liver or kidney cancer.

The chain is built from TRBV28 and TRBJ1-2, with D tentatively TRBD1 (6 bases). The CDR3 is made up of 13 amino acids. Germline loops: CDR1 MDHEN, CDR2 SYDVKM. V shed 2 bases and J shed 2 bases, with 6 bases lying between them. CDR3 bases: TGTGCCAGCAGTTTAAGGGGGAACTATGGCTACACCTTC. Translation: CASSLRGNYGYTF.

The chain recombines TRBV2 with TRBJ2-1, with TRBD2 identical over 11 bases. V trimming: 3 bases; J trimming: 8 bases; junction bases outside the gene matches: 12. Germline V gives CDR1 SNHLY, CDR2 FYNNEI. The CDR3 runs to 17 residues. The CDR3 coding sequence is TGTGCCAGCAGTGATAGTAGCGGGAGGGCCGGGGGCTATGAGCAGTTCTTC. Translating gives CASSDSSGRAGGYEQFF.

A few counts support this clone. This chain joins TRBV18 and TRBJ2-2; no clear D. The CDR3 has 15 residues. Trimming took off 1 base at V and 2 bases at J, with 8 bases between the two ends. The germline V gene encodes CDR1 KGHSH and CDR2 LQKENI. CDR3 region: CASSPRTVNTGELFF. DNA for the CDR3: TGTGCCAGCTCACCACGAACAGTCAACACCGGGGAGCTGTTTTTT.

The rearrangement links TRBV5-1 to TRBJ2-5; tentatively, D is TRBD1 (5 bases). The CDR3 has 15 residues. Per germline, CDR1 SGHRS and CDR2 YFSETQ. Trimming pared 0 bases from V and 3 bases from J, leaving 12 bases between. The CDR3 reads CASSLDVGPEETQYF. The DNA for the CDR3 is TGCGCCAGCAGCTTGGATGTGGGGCCGGAAGAGACCCAGTACTTC.

This sequence joins TRBV6-1 and TRBJ2-5; weak D call: TRBD2 (5 bases). Germline values: CDR1 MNHNS, CDR2 SASEGT. Trimming shortened V by 10 bases and J by 4 bases, and 13 bases separated the two germline ends. There are 12 residues in the CDR3. The CDR3 protein is CATRQAGETQYF. DNA for the CDR3: TGTGCCACCAGGCAGGCGGGAGAGACCCAGTACTTC.

The chain couples TRBV6-5 to TRBJ1-1, with 8 positions matching TRBD1. The V segment lost 4 bases and the J segment 11 bases; nucleotides outside the gene matches: 6. CDR1 and CDR2 (germline): MNHEY, SVGAGI. CDR3 length: 12 amino acids. In DNA, the CDR3 is TGTGCCAGCAGTTCGACAGGGGTTGGGGCTTTCTTT. Amino acids: CASSSTGVGAFF.

The CDR3 loop is CASSAYRDNEQFF. The CDR3 nucleotides read TGTGCCAGCAGTGCCTACAGGGACAATGAGCAGTTCTTC. The chain carries TRBV27 and TRBJ2-1, with D tentatively TRBD1 (6 bases). The V end lost 5 bases, the J end lost 5 bases, and 10 bases lay between the germline ends. The germline CDR1 and CDR2 sequences are MNHEY and SMNVEV (reference sequence). This CDR3 has 13 amino acids.

The gene calls are TRBV10-3 and TRBJ2-1; 7 nucleotides align to TRBD2. Germline V gene lookup returns CDR1 ENHRY and CDR2 SYGVKD. The J segment lost 6 bases and the V segment lost 3 bases, leaving 5 bases of the junction unmatched. The CDR3 sequence is 14 residues long. The CDR3 DNA is TGTGCCATCAGTGATGGGACTACAGGCAATGAGCAGTTCTTC. It is translated as CAISDGTTGNEQFF.